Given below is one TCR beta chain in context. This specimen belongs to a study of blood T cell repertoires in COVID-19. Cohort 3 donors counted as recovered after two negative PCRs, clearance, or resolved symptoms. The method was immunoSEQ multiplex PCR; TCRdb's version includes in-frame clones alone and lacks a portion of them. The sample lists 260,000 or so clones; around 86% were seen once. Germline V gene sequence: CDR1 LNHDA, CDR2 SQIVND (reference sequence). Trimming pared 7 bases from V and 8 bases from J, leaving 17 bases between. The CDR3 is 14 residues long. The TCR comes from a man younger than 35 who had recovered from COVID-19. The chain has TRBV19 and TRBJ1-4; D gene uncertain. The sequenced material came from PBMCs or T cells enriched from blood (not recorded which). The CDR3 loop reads CASMERPGREKLFF. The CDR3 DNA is TGTGCCAGTATGGAAAGGCCGGGAAGAGAAAAACTGTTTTTT.